The 12 T cell receptor beta chains presented below share a single source sample, sequenced in a study of blood T cell repertoires in COVID-19 (TCRdb year 2020). Library creation used the immunoSEQ multiplex PCR assay. This immuneACCESS table, as held by TCRdb, lists in-frame sequences with V and J called but not all clones. Of the missing ones, under half trace to an unresolved V gene in checked studies; the others have no known cause. In all, the sample holds more than 90,000 clones, and around four fifths of those were seen once. The biggest ten clones account for roughly a tenth of the sample. The sequenced sample was peripheral blood. The receptor set was obtained from an elderly woman with acute or convalescent COVID-19.

V is TRBV5-1 and J is TRBJ1-2; D possibly corresponds to TRBD1 (6 bases). The V gene's germline CDR1 is SGHRS and CDR2 YFSETQ. The V gene lost 0 bases and the J gene lost 2 bases, with 11 bases spanning the gap. The CDR3 covers 15 residues. CDR3 in DNA: TGCGCCAGCAGCTTGGGCCCAGGGGAGAACTATGGCTACACCTTC. Protein product: CASSLGPGENYGYTF.

The rearrangement links TRBV2 to TRBJ1-5; 8 nucleotides line up with TRBD1. V was clipped by 10 bases and J by 4 bases; unmatched bases: 9. The CDR3 has 14 amino acids. CDR1 and CDR2 (germline): SNHLY, FYNNEI. CDR3 residues: CATGGQDLNQPQHF. CDR3 bases: TGTGCCACAGGGGGACAGGACCTTAATCAGCCCCAGCATTTT.

This sequence joins TRBV10-3 and TRBJ2-7, with D maybe TRBD1 (6 bases). CDR1 and CDR2 from the germline V gene are ENHRY and SYGVKD. CDR3 size: 14 residues. Trimming took off 4 bases at V and 1 base at J, with 11 bases between the two ends. CDR3 coding DNA: TGTGCCATCAGTGCGGATAGGGGGTCCTACGAGCAGTACTTC. Protein product: CAISADRGSYEQYF.

The chain links TRBV12-3 or TRBV12-4 to TRBJ1-2; maybe TRBD1 (5 bases). The CDR3 has 13 amino acids. Trimming pared 6 bases from V and 1 base from J, leaving 9 bases between. In DNA, the CDR3 is TGTGCCAGCAGCTTGGGGGGTAACTATGGCTACACCTTC. Protein sequence: CASSLGGNYGYTF.

This chain joins TRBV6-5 and TRBJ1-1; maybe TRBD1 (6 bases). Per germline, CDR1 MNHEY and CDR2 SVGAGI. The CDR3 sequence is 15 residues long. V was pared by 6 bases and J by 0 bases, with 14 bases between. The DNA of the CDR3 is TGTGCCAGCAGAGTGGGACACACCATGAACACTGAAGCTTTCTTT. Translation: CASRVGHTMNTEAFF.

The J gene is TRBJ2-3, the V gene TRBV5-6; 7 nucleotides match TRBD1. The trim removed 0 bases at V and 5 bases at J, leaving 3 bases unmatched. CDR1 and CDR2 (germline): SGHDT, YYEEEE. This CDR3 comprises 14 residues. The CDR3 nucleotides are TGTGCCAGCAGCTTGGCGGCAGGGGGAGATACGCAGTATTTT. Amino acids: CASSLAAGGDTQYF.

This clone was picked up many times. The rearrangement uses TRBV28 and TRBJ2-7, with TRBD1 matching 7 bases. With 5 bases clipped from V and 3 bases from J, the junction kept 10 bases outside the gene matches. CDR1 is MDHEN, CDR2 SYDVKM, per germline. The CDR3 length is 15 residues. The CDR3 nucleotides read TGTGCCAGCAGTCCCGGGACAGTTGGTCTCTACGAGCAGTACTTC. Translating gives CASSPGTVGLYEQYF.

The chain is built from TRBV27 and TRBJ1-1; no clear D gene. The germline V and J ends were trimmed by 4 bases and 0 bases, with 9 bases remaining between them. Germline V gene sequence: CDR1 MNHEY, CDR2 SMNVEV (reference sequence). This CDR3 has 14 residues. The DNA of the CDR3 is TGTGCCAGCAGTTCCCCCCCCTTGAACACTGAAGCTTTCTTT. Encoded protein: CASSSPPLNTEAFF.

V usage is TRBV11-2 and J usage is TRBJ1-4, with D hard to call. Between the trimmed V and J ends, which lost 5 bases and 3 bases, there was a span of 4 bases. The germline CDR1 and CDR2 sequences are SGHAT and FQNNGV. The CDR3 spans 12 residues. This CDR3 reads CASSPSNEKLFF. CDR3 in DNA: TGTGCCAGCAGCCCGTCTAATGAAAAACTGTTTTTT.

This chain joins TRBV10-3 and TRBJ1-2; D is uncertain. The length of the CDR3 is 15 residues. The germline V gene encodes CDR1 ENHRY and CDR2 SYGVKD. V lost 2 bases to trimming and J lost 4 bases, with 14 bases between them. As DNA, the CDR3 is TGTGCCATCAGTGAGACCCAACAGTTATCCTATGGCTACACCTTC. It translates to CAISETQQLSYGYTF.

This clone was recorded a few times. This sequence joins TRBV9 and TRBJ2-5; TRBD2 matches 8 bases. The CDR3 is 15 residues long. Germline assignment: CDR1 SGDLS and CDR2 YYNGEE. Trimming at V came to 0 bases and at J to 1 base, leaving 2 bases not matched to a gene. In nucleotides, the CDR3 is TGTGCCAGCAGCGTAGCGGGGGGGATCCAAGAGACCCAGTACTTC. This translates into CASSVAGGIQETQYF.

The chain links TRBV7-2 to TRBJ2-3; tentative D call: TRBD2 (5 bases). CDR3 length: 15 residues. The germline V gene encodes CDR1 SGHTA and CDR2 FQGNSA. V lost 4 bases and J 0 bases, leaving 11 bases between the germline ends. This CDR3 reads CASSSWTSSTDTQYF. For the CDR3, the DNA is TGTGCCAGCAGCTCTTGGACTTCTAGCACAGATACGCAGTATTTT.